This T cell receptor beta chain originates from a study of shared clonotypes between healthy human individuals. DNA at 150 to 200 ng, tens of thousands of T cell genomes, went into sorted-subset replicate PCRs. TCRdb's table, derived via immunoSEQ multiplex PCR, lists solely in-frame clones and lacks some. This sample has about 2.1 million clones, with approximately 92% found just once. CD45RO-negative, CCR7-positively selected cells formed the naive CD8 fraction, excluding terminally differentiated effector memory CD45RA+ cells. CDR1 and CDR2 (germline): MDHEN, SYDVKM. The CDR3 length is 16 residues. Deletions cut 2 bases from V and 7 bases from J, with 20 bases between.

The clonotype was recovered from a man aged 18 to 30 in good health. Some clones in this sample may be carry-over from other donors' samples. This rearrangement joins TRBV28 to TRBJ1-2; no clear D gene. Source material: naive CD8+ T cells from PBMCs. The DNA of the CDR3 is TGTGCCAGCAGTTTACCACCGGACGGTTCCGAAGGTGGCTACACCTTC. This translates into CASSLPPDGSEGGYTF.